These 3 T cell receptor beta chains came from one sample sequenced in a study of blood T cell repertoires in COVID-19. Clones were sequenced by immunoSEQ multiplex PCR, and TCRdb holds only the in-frame ones, with some missing. Among roughly 120,000 clones listed, around 90% were seen once. Material: peripheral blood. All receptors come from a man in his fifties or sixties with COVID-19, enrolled during active disease.

The V gene is TRBV11-2, the J gene TRBJ2-2, with 11 positions matching TRBD2. The CDR3 is 16 amino acids. In germline, CDR1 is SGHAT, CDR2 FQNNGV. After removal of 4 bases from V and 5 bases from J, the junction contained 6 bases not matched to a gene. CDR3 sequence reads: CASSSLAGGGTGELFF. As DNA, the CDR3 is TGTGCCAGCAGCTCCCTAGCGGGGGGCGGAACCGGGGAGCTGTTTTTT. Full variable domain (rest looked up from reference TRBV11-2 and TRBJ2-2): EAGVAQSPRYKIIEKRQSVAFWCNPISGHATLYWYQQILGQGPKLLIQFQNNGVVDDSQLPKDRFSAERLKGVDSTLKIQPAKLEDSAVYLCASSSLAGGGTGELFFGEGSRLTVL.

The chain uses TRBV5-4 and TRBJ2-3; 8 bases line up with TRBD2. V was clipped by 0 bases and J by 2 bases; unmatched bases: 5. Germline CDR1 and CDR2: SGHNT and YYREEE (reference sequence). The CDR3 is 16 amino acids. This chain's CDR3 is CASSLATSADTDTQYF. The DNA of the CDR3 is TGTGCCAGCAGCTTGGCGACTAGCGCAGACACAGATACGCAGTATTTT.

This chain's CDR3 is CASSLHRLAGEQFF. CDR3 nucleotides: TGTGCCAGCAGCTTACACCGACTAGCGGGAGAGCAGTTCTTC. The chain has TRBV11-2 and TRBJ2-1; 11 positions agree with TRBD2. The CDR3 is 14 residues long. Germline V gene sequence: CDR1 SGHAT, CDR2 FQNNGV. Losses at the gene ends were 2 bases for V and 10 bases for J; bases not matched to a gene: 4.